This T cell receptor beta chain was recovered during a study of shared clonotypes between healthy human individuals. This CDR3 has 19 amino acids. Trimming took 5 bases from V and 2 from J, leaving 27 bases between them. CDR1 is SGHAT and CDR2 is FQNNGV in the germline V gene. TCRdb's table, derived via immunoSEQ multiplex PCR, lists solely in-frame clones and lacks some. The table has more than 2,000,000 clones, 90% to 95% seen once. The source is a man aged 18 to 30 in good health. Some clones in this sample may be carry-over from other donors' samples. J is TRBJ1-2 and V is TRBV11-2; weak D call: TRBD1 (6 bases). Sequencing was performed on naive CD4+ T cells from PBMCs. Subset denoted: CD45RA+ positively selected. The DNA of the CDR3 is TGTGCCAGCAGCCTCCTCCTGGGGGGCGCTGGAGTCGACAACTATGGCTACACCTTC. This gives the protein CASSLLLGGAGVDNYGYTF.